This T cell receptor beta chain appears in the sequencing data of a study of cytomegalovirus exposure and HLA in healthy donors. Study background: Around 180 million T cells yielded 90 million to 130 million unique TCR beta sequences in earlier analysis.

Concerning this clone itself: Its specificity is unknown.

Findings of the study overall: One cluster of highly shared sequence variants probably arose as a sequencing artifact. Fewer N-insertions than the roughly 630-donor mean were reportedly shown by an Asian-associated ancestry cluster in a later analysis.

Amplification used 60 Vbeta primers and 13 Jbeta primers. TCRdb's table, derived via immunoSEQ multiplex PCR, lists solely in-frame clones and lacks some. The profile covers over 130,000 clones, with approximately 86% appearing a single time and roughly 0.5% taken by the ten largest. The V gene lost 1 base and the J gene lost 7 bases, with 17 bases spanning the gap. The CDR3 runs to 15 residues. The sequenced sample consisted of PBMCs. The genes are TRBV23-1 and TRBJ2-7; D is uncertain. TRBV23-1 is marked as an open reading frame, function uncertain. The clonotype comes from a woman aged 40 to 50 in good health and CMV-seronegative. The CDR3 DNA is TGCGCCAGCAGTCAATTCGATCGTACAAGATCTGAGCAGTACTTC. Protein product: CASSQFDRTRSEQYF.